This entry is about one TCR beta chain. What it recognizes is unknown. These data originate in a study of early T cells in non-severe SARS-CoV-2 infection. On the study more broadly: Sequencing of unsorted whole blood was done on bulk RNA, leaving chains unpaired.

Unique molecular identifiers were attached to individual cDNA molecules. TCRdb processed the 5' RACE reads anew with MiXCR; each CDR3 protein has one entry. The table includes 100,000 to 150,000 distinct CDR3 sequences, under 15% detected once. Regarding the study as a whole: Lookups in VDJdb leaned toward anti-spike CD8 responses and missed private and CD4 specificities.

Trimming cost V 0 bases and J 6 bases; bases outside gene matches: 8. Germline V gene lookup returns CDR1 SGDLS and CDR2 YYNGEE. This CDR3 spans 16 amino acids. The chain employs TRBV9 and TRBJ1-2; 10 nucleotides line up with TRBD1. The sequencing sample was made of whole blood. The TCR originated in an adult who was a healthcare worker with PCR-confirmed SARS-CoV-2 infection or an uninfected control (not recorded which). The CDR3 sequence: CASSVGTLTGGDGYTF. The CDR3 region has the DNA TGTGCCAGCAGCGTAGGAACCCTGACAGGGGGCGATGGCTACACCTTC.